One and the same sample provided the 6 T cell receptor beta chains below, sequenced in a study of CD8+ T cells in alopecia areata. Extracted from the samples, RNA was reverse transcribed into cDNA to serve as the sequencing template. Data came from immunoSEQ multiplex PCR; TCRdb stores just in-frame clones and leaves some out. In the table there are 90,000 to 120,000 clones, 55% to 70% of which are singletons. The sequenced sample was NKG2D-low CD8+ T cells sorted from blood. These receptors all stem from a human donor with alopecia areata.

This chain connects TRBV27 to TRBJ2-7, with TRBD1 identical over 8 bases. V lost 3 bases, J lost 1 base, and 8 bases stayed unmatched. The CDR3 extends over 16 amino acids. From germline, CDR1 is MNHEY and CDR2 SMNVEV (reference sequence). The CDR3 here is CASSLPTGGLSYEQYF. The CDR3 nucleotides are TGTGCCAGCAGTTTGCCCACAGGGGGGTTATCCTACGAGCAGTACTTC.

This clone was seen once. CDR3: CASSFRGEDTQYF. The CDR3 coding sequence is TGTGCCAGTAGTTTCAGGGGGGAAGATACGCAGTATTTT. The chain combines TRBV19 with TRBJ2-3; TRBD1 is a possible D gene (7 bases). Per germline, CDR1 LNHDA and CDR2 SQIVND (reference sequence). The V end was cut by 5 bases, the J end by 5 bases, with 11 bases between. The length of the CDR3 is 13 residues.

V usage is TRBV9 and J usage is TRBJ2-7; 9 bases map to TRBD1. CDR3 length: 16 residues. The germline V gene encodes CDR1 SGDLS and CDR2 YYNGEE. Germline trimming cut 0 bases from V and 3 bases from J; bases unmatched to any gene: 7. Here the CDR3 DNA reads TGTGCCAGCAGCGTAGGTTGGGGACAGGGAAACTACGAGCAGTACTTC. This translates into CASSVGWGQGNYEQYF.

The CDR3, as DNA: TGTGCCAGCAGCCTGACTAGCGGAGGTGTGGATACGCAGTATTTT. Translating it yields CASSLTSGGVDTQYF. This chain uses TRBV7-2 with TRBJ2-3; 9 bases fit TRBD2. The V gene's germline CDR1 is SGHTA and CDR2 FQGNSA. The CDR3 totals 15 residues. V was pared by 5 bases and J by 6 bases, with 9 bases of the junction left unmatched.

V usage is TRBV25-1 and J usage is TRBJ1-5; no definite D call. CDR3 length: 13 residues. V lost 2 bases to trimming and J lost 2 bases, with 4 bases between them. CDR1 and CDR2 (germline): MGHDK, SYGVNS. CDR3 amino acids: CASSETGNQPQHF. In DNA, the CDR3 is TGTGCCAGCAGTGAAACCGGCAATCAGCCCCAGCATTTT.

The chain combines TRBV19 with TRBJ2-1; TRBD1 matches at 11 bases. CDR1 is LNHDA, CDR2 SQIVND, per germline (reference sequence). V dropped 5 bases and J dropped 7; count of bases not matched to a gene: 10. The length of the CDR3 is 16 residues. The CDR3 region is CASSWGQGVFWNEQFF. Written as DNA, the CDR3 is TGTGCCAGTAGTTGGGGACAGGGGGTGTTTTGGAATGAGCAGTTCTTC.